This record looks at one T cell receptor (beta chain) sequence and its context. As originally analysed: Estimated nucleated cell counts came from reference gene primer amplification. Profiled with immunoSEQ multiplex PCR; TCRdb holds only in-frame clones, not every one. That table gives V, J and clone size, and the DNA gave D and trimming. The table lists 130,000 to 150,000 clones, 84% of them singletons. The sample belongs to a study of blood T cell repertoires in COVID-19. Study-wide context: The origin of the acute and convalescent COVID-19 samples was the United States, Italy and Spain. The cDNA or gDNA used as material had been derived from T cells, B-cell-depleted T cells, or PBMCs.

CDR3 length: 17 amino acids. V gave up 5 bases and J gave up 0 bases, with 17 bases separating them. The germline V gene has CDR1 LNHDA and CDR2 SQIVND (reference sequence). This sequence was found in a human donor in a cohort sampled during active COVID-19. The sequencing sample was made of peripheral blood. The chain carries TRBV19 and TRBJ1-5; possibly TRBD1 for D (6 bases). The CDR3 bases are TGTGCCAGTAGTCAAATCCGGGACACCCATAGCAATCAGCCCCAGCATTTT. The encoded protein is CASSQIRDTHSNQPQHF.